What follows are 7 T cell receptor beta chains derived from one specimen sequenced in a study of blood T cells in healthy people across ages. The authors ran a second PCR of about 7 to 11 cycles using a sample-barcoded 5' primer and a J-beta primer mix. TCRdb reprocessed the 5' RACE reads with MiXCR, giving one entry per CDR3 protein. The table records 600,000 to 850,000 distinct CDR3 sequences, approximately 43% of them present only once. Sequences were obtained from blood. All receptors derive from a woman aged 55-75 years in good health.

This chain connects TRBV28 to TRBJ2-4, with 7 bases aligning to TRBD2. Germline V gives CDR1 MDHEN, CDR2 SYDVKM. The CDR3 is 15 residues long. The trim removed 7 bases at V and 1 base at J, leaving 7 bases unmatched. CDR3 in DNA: TGTGCCAGCACCGTGGGGGGAGGGGCCAAAAACATTCAGTACTTC. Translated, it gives CASTVGGGAKNIQYF.

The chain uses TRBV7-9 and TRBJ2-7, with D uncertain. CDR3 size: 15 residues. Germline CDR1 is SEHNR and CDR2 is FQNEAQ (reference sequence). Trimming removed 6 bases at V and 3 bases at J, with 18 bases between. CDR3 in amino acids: CASRHDSELIYEQYF. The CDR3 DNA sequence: TGTGCCAGCAGGCACGACTCTGAGCTGATCTACGAGCAGTACTTC.

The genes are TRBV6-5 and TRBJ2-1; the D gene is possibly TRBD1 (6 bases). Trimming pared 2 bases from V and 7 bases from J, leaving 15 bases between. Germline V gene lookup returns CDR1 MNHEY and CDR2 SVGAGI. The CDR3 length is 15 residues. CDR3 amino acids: CASSYEQGALNEQFF. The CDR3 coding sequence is TGTGCCAGCAGTTACGAACAGGGAGCATTAAATGAGCAGTTCTTC.

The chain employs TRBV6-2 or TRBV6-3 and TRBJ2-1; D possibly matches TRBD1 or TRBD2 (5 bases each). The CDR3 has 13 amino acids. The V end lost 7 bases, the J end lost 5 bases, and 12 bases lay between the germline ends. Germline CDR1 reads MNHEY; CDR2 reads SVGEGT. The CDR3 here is CASNLRENNEQFF. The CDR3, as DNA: TGTGCCAGCAATCTCAGGGAGAACAATGAGCAGTTCTTC.

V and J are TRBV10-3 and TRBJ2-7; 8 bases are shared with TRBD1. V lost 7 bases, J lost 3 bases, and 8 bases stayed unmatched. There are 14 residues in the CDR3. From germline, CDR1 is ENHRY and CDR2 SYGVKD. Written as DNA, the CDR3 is TGTGCCATCAATTCACCGGGACAGGACTACGAGCAGTACTTC. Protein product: CAINSPGQDYEQYF.

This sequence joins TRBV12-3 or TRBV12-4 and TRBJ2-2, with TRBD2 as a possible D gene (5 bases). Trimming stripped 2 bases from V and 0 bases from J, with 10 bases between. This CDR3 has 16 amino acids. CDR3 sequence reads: CASSLWRIPNTGELFF. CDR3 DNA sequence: TGTGCCAGCAGTTTATGGAGGATCCCGAACACCGGGGAGCTGTTTTTT.

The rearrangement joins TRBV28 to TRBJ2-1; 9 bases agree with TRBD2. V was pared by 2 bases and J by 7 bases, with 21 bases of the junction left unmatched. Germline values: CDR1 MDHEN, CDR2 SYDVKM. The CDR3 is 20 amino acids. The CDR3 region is CASSLGGPVAGDVIMNEQFF. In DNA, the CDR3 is TGTGCCAGCAGTTTAGGAGGCCCCGTAGCGGGAGATGTGATTATGAATGAGCAGTTCTTC.